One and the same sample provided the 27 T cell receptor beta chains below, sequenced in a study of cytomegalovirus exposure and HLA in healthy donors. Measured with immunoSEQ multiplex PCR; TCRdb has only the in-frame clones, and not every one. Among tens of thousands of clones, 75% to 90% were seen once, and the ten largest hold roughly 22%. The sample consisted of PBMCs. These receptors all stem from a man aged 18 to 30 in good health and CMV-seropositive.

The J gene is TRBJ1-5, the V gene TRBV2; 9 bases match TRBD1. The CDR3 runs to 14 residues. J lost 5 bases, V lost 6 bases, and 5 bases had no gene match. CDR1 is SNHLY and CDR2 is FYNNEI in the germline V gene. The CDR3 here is CASSGTGKYQPQHF. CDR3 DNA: TGTGCCAGCAGCGGGACAGGGAAATATCAGCCCCAGCATTTT.

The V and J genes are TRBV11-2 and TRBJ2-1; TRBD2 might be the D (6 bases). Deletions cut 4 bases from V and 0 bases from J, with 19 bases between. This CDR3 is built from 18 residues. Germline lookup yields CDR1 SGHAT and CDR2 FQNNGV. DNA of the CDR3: TGTGCCAGCAGCTCGTCGGCAAGACTAGTTAGCTCCTACAATGAGCAGTTCTTC. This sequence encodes CASSSSARLVSSYNEQFF.

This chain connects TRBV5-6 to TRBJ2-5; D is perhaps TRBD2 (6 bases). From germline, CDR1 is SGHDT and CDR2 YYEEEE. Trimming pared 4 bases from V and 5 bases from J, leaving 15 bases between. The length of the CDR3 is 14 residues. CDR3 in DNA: TGTGCCAGCAGCCGACCTTCGGGGGTTGAGACCCAGTACTTC. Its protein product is CASSRPSGVETQYF. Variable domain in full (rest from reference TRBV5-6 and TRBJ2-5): DAGVTQSPTHLIKTRGQQVTLRCSPKSGHDTVSWYQQALGQGPQFIFQYYEEEERQRGNFPDRFSGHQFPNYSSELNVNALLLGDSALYLCASSRPSGVETQYFGPGTRLLVL.

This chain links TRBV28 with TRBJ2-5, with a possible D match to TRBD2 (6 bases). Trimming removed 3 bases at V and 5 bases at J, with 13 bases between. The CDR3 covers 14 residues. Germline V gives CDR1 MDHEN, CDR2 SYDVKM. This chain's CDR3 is CASSFPRGMETQYF. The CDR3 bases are TGTGCCAGCAGTTTCCCGCGGGGAATGGAGACCCAGTACTTC.

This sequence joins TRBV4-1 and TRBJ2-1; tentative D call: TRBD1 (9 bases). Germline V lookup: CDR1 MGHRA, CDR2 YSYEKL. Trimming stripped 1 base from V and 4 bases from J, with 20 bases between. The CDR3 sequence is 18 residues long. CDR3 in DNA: TGCGCCAGCAGCCAAGCGACAGGGGGTCCGGGGGGGTACAATGAGCAGTTCTTC. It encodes CASSQATGGPGGYNEQFF.

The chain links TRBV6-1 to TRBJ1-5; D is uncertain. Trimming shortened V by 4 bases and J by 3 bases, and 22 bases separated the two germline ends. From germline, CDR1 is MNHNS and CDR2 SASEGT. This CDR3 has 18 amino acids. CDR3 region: CASSGPSAWAYNNQPQHF. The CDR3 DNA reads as TGTGCCAGCAGTGGCCCATCAGCATGGGCGTACAACAATCAGCCCCAGCATTTT.

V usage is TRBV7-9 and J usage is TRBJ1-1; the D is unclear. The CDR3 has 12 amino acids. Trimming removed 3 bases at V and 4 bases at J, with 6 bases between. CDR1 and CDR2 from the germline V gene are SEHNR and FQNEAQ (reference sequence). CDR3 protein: CASSFLATEAFF. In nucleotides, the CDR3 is TGTGCCAGCAGCTTTCTAGCCACTGAAGCTTTCTTT. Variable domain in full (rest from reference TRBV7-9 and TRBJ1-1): DTGVSQNPRHKITKRGQNVTFRCDPISEHNRLYWYRQTLGQGPEFLTYFQNEAQLEKSRLLSDRFSAERPKGSFSTLEIQRTEQGDSAMYLCASSFLATEAFFGQGTRLTVV.

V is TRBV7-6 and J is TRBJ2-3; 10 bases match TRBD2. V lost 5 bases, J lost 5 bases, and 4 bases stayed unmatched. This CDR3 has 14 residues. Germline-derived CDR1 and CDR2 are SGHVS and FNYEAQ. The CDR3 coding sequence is TGTGCCAGCAGCGTTTTAGCGGGAGGAGATACGCAGTATTTT. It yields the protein CASSVLAGGDTQYF.

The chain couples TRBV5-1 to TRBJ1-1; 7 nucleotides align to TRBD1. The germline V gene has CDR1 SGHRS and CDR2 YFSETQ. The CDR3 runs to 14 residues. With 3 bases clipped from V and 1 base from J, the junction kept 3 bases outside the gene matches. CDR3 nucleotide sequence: TGCGCCAGCAGCTCGGACAGGCAGAACACTGAAGCTTTCTTT. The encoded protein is CASSSDRQNTEAFF.

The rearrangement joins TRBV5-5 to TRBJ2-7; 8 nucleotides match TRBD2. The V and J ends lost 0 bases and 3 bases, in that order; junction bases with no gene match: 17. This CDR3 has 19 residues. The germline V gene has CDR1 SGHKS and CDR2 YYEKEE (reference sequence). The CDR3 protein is CASSLVPAGAAGALYEQYF. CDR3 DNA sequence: TGTGCCAGCAGCTTGGTTCCAGCGGGAGCCGCGGGGGCCCTCTACGAGCAGTACTTC.

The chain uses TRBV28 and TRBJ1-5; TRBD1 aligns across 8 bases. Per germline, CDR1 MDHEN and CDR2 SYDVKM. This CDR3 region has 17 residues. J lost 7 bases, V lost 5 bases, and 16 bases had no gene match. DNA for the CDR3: TGTGCCAGCAGTGATGGAAAAACAGGGGGAACATTCCAGCCCCAGCATTTT. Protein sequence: CASSDGKTGGTFQPQHF.

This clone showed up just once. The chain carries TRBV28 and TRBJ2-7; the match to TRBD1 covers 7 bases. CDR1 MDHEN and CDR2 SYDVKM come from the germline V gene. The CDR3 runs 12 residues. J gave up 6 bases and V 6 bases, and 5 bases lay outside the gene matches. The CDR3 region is CASRERQGEQYF. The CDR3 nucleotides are TGTGCCAGCAGGGAAAGACAGGGCGAGCAGTACTTC.

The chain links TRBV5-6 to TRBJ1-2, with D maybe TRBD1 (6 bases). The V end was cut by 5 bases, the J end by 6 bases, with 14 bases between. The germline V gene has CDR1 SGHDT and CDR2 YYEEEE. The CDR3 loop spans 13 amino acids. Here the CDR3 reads CASRSTGTHGYTF. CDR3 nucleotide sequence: TGTGCCAGCAGGTCGACAGGAACCCATGGCTACACCTTC.

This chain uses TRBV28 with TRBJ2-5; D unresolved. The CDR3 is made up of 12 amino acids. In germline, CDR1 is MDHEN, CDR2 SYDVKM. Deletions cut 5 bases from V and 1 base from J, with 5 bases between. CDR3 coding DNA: TGTGCCAGCAGTAAAGCCCAAGAGACCCAGTACTTC. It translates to CASSKAQETQYF.

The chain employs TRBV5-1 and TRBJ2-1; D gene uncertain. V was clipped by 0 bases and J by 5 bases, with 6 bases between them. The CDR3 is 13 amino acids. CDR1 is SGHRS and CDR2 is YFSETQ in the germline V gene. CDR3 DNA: TGCGCCAGCAGCTTGGCTCCAGACAATGAGCAGTTCTTC. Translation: CASSLAPDNEQFF.

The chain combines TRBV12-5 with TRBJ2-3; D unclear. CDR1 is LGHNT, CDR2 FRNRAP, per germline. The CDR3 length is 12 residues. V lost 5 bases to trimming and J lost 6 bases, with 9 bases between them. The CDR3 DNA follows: TGTGCTAGTGGTAAATCTTCGGATACGCAGTATTTT. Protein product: CASGKSSDTQYF.

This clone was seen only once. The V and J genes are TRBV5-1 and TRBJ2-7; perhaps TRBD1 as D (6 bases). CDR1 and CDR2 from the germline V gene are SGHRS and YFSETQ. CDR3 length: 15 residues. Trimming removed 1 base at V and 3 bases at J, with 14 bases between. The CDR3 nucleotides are TGCGCCAGCAGCTTGACAGGGATTGGGGGCTACGAGCAGTACGTC. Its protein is CASSLTGIGGYEQYV.

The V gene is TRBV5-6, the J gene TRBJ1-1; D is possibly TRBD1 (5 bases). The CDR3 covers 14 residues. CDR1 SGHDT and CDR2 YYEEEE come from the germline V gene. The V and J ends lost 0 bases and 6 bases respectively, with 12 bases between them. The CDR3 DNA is TGTGCCAGCAGCTTGGGGGGGAGGACGTCTGAAGCTTTCTTT. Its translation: CASSLGGRTSEAFF.

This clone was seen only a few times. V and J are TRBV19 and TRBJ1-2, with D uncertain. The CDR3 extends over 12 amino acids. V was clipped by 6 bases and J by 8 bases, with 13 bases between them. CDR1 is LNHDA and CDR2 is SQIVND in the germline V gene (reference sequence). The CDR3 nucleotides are TGTGCCAGTAGCACCGGAGGCTGGGGCTACACCTTC. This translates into CASSTGGWGYTF.

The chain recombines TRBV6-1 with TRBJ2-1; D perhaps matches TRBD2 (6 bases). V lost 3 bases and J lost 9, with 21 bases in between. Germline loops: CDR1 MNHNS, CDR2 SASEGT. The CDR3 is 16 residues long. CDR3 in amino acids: CASSDRTTTSTREQFF. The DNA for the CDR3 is TGTGCCAGCAGTGACAGGACTACCACCTCGACTCGTGAGCAGTTCTTC.

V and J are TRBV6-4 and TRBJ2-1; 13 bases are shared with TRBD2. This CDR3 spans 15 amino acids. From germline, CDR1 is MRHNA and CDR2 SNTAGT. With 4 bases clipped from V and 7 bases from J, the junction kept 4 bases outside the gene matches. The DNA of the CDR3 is TGTGCCAGCAGTGTCGGGACTAGCGGGGAAAATGAGCAGTTCTTC. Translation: CASSVGTSGENEQFF.

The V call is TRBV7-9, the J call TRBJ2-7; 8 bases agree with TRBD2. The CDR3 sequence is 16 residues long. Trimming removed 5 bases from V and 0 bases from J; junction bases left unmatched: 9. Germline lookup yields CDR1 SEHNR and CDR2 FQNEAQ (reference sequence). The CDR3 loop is CASSRGGRSSSYEQYF. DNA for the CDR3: TGTGCCAGCAGCCGGGGGGGGCGCTCGAGCTCCTACGAGCAGTACTTC.

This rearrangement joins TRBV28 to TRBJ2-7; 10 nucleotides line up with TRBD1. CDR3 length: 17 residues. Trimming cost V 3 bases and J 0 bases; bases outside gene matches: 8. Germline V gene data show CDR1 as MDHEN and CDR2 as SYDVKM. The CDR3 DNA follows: TGTGCCAGCAGTTTGAGGACAGGGGGATATAGCTCCTACGAGCAGTACTTC. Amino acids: CASSLRTGGYSSYEQYF.

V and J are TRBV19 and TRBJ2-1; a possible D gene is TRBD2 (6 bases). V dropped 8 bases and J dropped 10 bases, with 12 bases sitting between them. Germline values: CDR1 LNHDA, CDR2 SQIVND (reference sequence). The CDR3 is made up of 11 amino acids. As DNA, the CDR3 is TGTGCCAGTCGCGGGGCCGGGGAGCAGTTCTTC. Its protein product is CASRGAGEQFF.

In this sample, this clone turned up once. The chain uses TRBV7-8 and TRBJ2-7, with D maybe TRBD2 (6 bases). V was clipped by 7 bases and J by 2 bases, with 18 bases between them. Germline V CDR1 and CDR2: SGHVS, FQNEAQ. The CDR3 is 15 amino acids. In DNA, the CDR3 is TGTGCCAGCACCCAAAGTCCAGCGGGTACCTACGAGCAGTACTTC. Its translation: CASTQSPAGTYEQYF.

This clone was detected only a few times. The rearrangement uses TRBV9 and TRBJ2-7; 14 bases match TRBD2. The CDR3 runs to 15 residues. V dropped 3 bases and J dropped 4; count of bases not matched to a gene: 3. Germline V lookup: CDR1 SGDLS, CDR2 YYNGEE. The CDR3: CASSEGLAGVYEQYF. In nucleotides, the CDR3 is TGTGCCAGCAGCGAGGGACTAGCGGGGGTTTACGAGCAGTACTTC.

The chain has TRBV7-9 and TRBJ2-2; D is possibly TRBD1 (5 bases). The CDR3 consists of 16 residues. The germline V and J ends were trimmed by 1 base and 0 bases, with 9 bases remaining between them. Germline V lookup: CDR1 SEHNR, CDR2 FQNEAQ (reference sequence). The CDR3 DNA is TGTGCCAGCAGCTTAGTTGCCAGGGCGAACACCGGGGAGCTGTTTTTT. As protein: CASSLVARANTGELFF.